This TCR beta chain is from a study of T cell responses to AZD1222 COVID-19 vaccine. General study findings and limits: With dominance at 160-218 and 743-854, vaccine-associated CD4 TCRs spanned spike. Clonal diversity may have been underestimated, and the donors were mostly white British, with more females than males. Only after the peak T cell response were repertoires sampled.

Clones were read by immunoSEQ multiplex PCR, and TCRdb kept only the in-frame ones, dropping some. The table records some 130,000 clones, roughly 93% of them present only once. For this clone: The target antigen is unknown.

There are 15 residues in the CDR3. Germline V gives CDR1 SQVTM, CDR2 ANQGSEA. The V gene end was trimmed by 6 bases and the J gene end by 7 bases; junction bases not matched to a gene: 15. The source was peripheral blood, collected 28 days after the second AZD1222 dose. V gene TRBV29-1 combines with J gene TRBJ1-2, with 9 bases lining up with TRBD1. The sequence came from an adult who received the AZD1222 COVID-19 vaccine. CDR3 sequence (DNA): TGCAGCGTGATCGACTCGGGACAGGGAGTAGGTGGCTACACCTTC. It encodes CSVIDSGQGVGGYTF.